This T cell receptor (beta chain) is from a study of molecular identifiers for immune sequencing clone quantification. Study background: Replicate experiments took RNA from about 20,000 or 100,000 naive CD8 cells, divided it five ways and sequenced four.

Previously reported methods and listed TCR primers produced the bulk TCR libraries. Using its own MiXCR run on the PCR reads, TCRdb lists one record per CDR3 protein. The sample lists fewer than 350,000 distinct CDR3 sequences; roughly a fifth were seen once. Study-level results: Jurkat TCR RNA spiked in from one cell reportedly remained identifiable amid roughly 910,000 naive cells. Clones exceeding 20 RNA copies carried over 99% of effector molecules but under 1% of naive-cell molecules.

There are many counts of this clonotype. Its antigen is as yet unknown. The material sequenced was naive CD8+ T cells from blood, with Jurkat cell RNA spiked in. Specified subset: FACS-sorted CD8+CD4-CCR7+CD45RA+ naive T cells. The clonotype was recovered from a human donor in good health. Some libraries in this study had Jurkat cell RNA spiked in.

CDR3 protein: CASSARDREGQPQHF. The CDR3 DNA follows: TGTGCCAGCAGTGCCCGGGACAGGGAGGGTCAGCCCCAGCATTTT. The genes are TRBV2 and TRBJ1-5, with 9 positions matching TRBD1. Per the germline V gene, CDR1 is SNHLY and CDR2 is FYNNEI. This CDR3 spans 15 amino acids. V shed 4 bases, J shed 6 bases, and the junction held 7 bases outside the gene matches. The variable domain in full, completed from reference TRBV2 and TRBJ1-5, reads EPEVTQTPSHQVTQMGQEVILRCVPISNHLYFYWYRQILGQKVEFLVSFYNNEISEKSEIFDDQFSVERPDGSNFTLKIRSTKLEDSAMYFCASSARDREGQPQHFGDGTRLSIL.